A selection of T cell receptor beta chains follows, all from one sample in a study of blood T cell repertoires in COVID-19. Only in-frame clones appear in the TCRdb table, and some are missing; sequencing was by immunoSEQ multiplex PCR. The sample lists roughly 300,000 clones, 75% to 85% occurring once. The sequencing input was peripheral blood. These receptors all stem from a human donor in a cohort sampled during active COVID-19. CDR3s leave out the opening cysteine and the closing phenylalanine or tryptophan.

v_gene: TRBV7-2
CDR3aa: ASSLLASGGHLDREQF

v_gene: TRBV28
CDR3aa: ASSPTSYGYT

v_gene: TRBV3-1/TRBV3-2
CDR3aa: ASSSQESYEQY

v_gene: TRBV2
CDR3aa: ASSSGTGLTNEKLF

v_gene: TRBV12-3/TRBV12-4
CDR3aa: AGTGTDYGYT

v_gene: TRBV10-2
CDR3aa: ASSDLLAGGNTEQF

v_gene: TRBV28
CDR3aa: ASSLRRLGNNEQF

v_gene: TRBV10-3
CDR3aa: AISDRNRDRVNTEAF

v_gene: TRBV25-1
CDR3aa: ASSEPYSPEQY

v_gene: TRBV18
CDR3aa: ASSPGQGIWNTIY

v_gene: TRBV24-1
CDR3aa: ATSDGDRPSGANVLT

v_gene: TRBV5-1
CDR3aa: ASSPGAVPSGANVLT

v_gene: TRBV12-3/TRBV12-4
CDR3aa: ASRKGHYEQY

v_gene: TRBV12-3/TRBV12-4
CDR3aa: ASGTHPNGYT

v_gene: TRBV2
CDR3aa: ASSASRGAYYEQY

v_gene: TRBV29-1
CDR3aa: SVVVGASYGYT

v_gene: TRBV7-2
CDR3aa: ASSESTSGGIWEQF

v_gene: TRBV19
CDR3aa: ASQGDYSNQPQH

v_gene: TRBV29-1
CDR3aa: SVVTTGAGQPQH

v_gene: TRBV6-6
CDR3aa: ASSSGLATDTQY

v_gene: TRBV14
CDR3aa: ASSGQRINTEAF

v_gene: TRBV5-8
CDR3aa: ASSLLMEGYGYT

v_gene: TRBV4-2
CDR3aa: ASSQGDTLNYGYT

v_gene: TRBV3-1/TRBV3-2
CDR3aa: ASSQDREGYNEQF

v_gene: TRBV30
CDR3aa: AWSPGHRIHGYT

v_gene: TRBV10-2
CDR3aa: ASWGGRDNEKLF

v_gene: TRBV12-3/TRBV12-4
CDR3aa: AIGTSWGQPQH

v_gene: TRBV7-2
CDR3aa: ASSYRDMGDTQY